Listed below are T cell receptor beta chains from one sample, sequenced in a study of blood T cell repertoires in COVID-19. Profiled with immunoSEQ multiplex PCR; TCRdb holds only in-frame clones, not every one. This sample has tens of thousands of clones, with approximately 91% found just once. The sequenced sample was peripheral blood. These receptors were collected from a woman between 65 and 79 years old with acute or convalescent COVID-19. The CDR3 runs from the conserved cysteine through the conserved F or W. D genes are given only for firm matches. Only some rows state a clone size, as once, few, many or a class for expanded clones.

TRBJ1-1 | TRBD1 | TRBV19 | . | TGTGCCAGCCAAATTCCAGGGGGTGGAACTGAAGCTTTCTTT | CASQIPGGGTEAFF
TRBJ1-2 | . | TRBV12-3/TRBV12-4 | . | TGTGCCAGCAGCAGCAAGGGGATTGGCTACACCTTC | CASSSKGIGYTF
TRBJ2-7 | TRBD2 | TRBV28 | . | TGTGCCAGCCACGGGGGGGGAATTTCCTACGAGCAGTACTTC | CASHGGGISYEQYF
TRBJ2-6 | TRBD1 | TRBV19 | . | TGTGCCAGTAGCAACAGGGGCTCTGGGGCCAACGTCCTGACTTTC | CASSNRGSGANVLTF
TRBJ1-4 | TRBD1 | TRBV3-1/TRBV3-2 | . | TGTGCCAGCAGCCTCGACAGGGTAGTTGGCACTAATGAAAAACTGTTTTTT | CASSLDRVVGTNEKLFF
TRBJ1-5 | . | TRBV24-1 | . | TGTGCCACCAGTGATTTCGGAGGGTTGGGCAATCAGCCCCAGCATTTT | CATSDFGGLGNQPQHF
TRBJ2-6 | TRBD1 | TRBV5-1 | . | TGCGCCAGCAGCGGACAGGGGTCTTCCGGGGCCAACGTCCTGACTTTC | CASSGQGSSGANVLTF
TRBJ1-5 | . | TRBV20-1 | . | TGCAGTGCTAGTAGGGGTCCCAGGGCAAACCCACCCAGCACGCGCAATCAGCCCCAGCATTTT | CSASRGPRANPPSTRNQPQHF
TRBJ2-5 | . | TRBV14 | . | TGTGCCAGCAGCCCGCTTTATGTGGCGGGAAGAGAGACCCAGTACTTC | CASSPLYVAGRETQYF
TRBJ1-4 | . | TRBV3-1/TRBV3-2 | . | TGTGCCAGCAGCCAGGGAGGGTGGGGTGAAAAACTGTTTTTT | CASSQGGWGEKLFF
TRBJ1-6 | . | TRBV19 | . | TGTGCCAGTAGTCCCTCCTCCGGTGCCTATAATTCACCCCTCCACTTT | CASSPSSGAYNSPLHF
TRBJ1-1 | TRBD1 | TRBV11-2 | . | TGTGCCAGCAGCTTAGATCTAGGGACAGTGAACACTGAAGCTTTCTTT | CASSLDLGTVNTEAFF
TRBJ1-1 | TRBD1 | TRBV27 | . | TGTGCCAGCAGTTTATGGGCAGGGGGCGGGGGCACTGAAGCTTTCTTT | CASSLWAGGGGTEAFF
TRBJ1-5 | . | TRBV28 | once | TGTGCCAGCACCCCCGGAGGTAGCAATCAGCCCCAGCATTTT | CASTPGGSNQPQHF
TRBJ1-1 | . | TRBV12-3/TRBV12-4 | . | TGTGCCAGTAAACAACAGCTGAACACTGAAGCTTTCTTT | CASKQQLNTEAFF
TRBJ2-2 | . | TRBV30 | . | TGTGCCTGGAGTAGTATTAGCAACACCGGGGAGCTGTTTTTT | CAWSSISNTGELFF
TRBJ2-1 | TRBD1 | TRBV24-1 | . | TGTGCCACCGGAGAAACGGGACAGGGGGCTCGGAATGAGCAGTTCTTC | CATGETGQGARNEQFF
TRBJ2-6 | TRBD1 | TRBV10-3 | . | TGTGCCATTTCCAAGGCCGGGACAGACTTGCTCGGGGCCAACGTCCTGACTTTC | CAISKAGTDLLGANVLTF
TRBJ1-4 | . | TRBV5-1 | . | TGCGCCAGCAGCTTGGGTAATGCTAATGAAAAACTGTTTTTT | CASSLGNANEKLFF
TRBJ1-4 | . | TRBV7-2 | . | TGTGCCAGCAGTCCTCACCGAGGATCAACTAATGAAAAACTGTTTTTT | CASSPHRGSTNEKLFF
TRBJ1-4 | . | TRBV19 | few | TGTGCCAGTAGTTACAGGGCCGGGCCAGTAGGCGAAAAACTGTTTTTT | CASSYRAGPVGEKLFF
TRBJ2-3 | TRBD2 | TRBV5-1 | . | TGCGCCAGCAGCGCAAGGACTAGCGGGCCCATGGGTACGCAGTATTTT | CASSARTSGPMGTQYF
TRBJ2-5 | . | TRBV12-2 | . | TGTGCAAGTCGCTCCCCCCTGACAGGGCCCCAAGAGACCCAGTACTTC | CASRSPLTGPQETQYF
TRBJ1-3 | . | TRBV3-1/TRBV3-2 | . | TGTGCCAGCAGCCAAGATGCGGGGAATGGAAACACCATATATTTT | CASSQDAGNGNTIYF
TRBJ2-7 | TRBD2 | TRBV27 | . | TGTGCCAGCAGTCAGTCAGGGCGAGCGGGGGGTAACGAGCAGTACTTC | CASSQSGRAGGNEQYF
TRBJ2-1 | TRBD2 | TRBV5-1 | . | TGCGCCAGCAGCCCTGGAGCGGGGGGCCTCTACAATGAGCAGTTCTTC | CASSPGAGGLYNEQFF
TRBJ2-1 | TRBD2 | TRBV5-1 | . | TGCGCCAGCAGCCGAATTTCCGGACTAGCAGACAACAATGAGCAGTTCTTC | CASSRISGLADNNEQFF
TRBJ2-7 | . | TRBV11-2 | . | TGTGCCAGCAGCTTAAGTCCGACGCGGGGTTCCTACGAGCAGTACTTC | CASSLSPTRGSYEQYF
TRBJ1-1 | . | TRBV9 | . | TGTGCCAGCAGCGAACTACACAGGATTGAAGCTTTCTTT | CASSELHRIEAFF
TRBJ2-3 | . | TRBV2 | . | TGTGCCAGCAGTGGTCAGGGAATAAATACGCAGTATTTT | CASSGQGINTQYF
TRBJ2-1 | . | TRBV6-1 | . | TGTGCCAGCAGTGAACTAACGCGGCTAGCCCTGGGGCAGTTCTTC | CASSELTRLALGQFF
TRBJ2-3 | TRBD2 | TRBV6-2/TRBV6-3 | . | TGTGCCAGCAGCTCCATTAGCGGGAGAGGAGGGACAGATACGCAGTATTTT | CASSSISGRGGTDTQYF
TRBJ1-4 | TRBD1 | TRBV4-1 | . | TGCGCCAGCAGCCAAGATGCGTACAGGGGCGGACTTAATGAAAAACTGTTTTTT | CASSQDAYRGGLNEKLFF
TRBJ2-7 | TRBD2 | TRBV3-1/TRBV3-2 | once | TGTGCCAGCAGCCAAACAGGGGGACTAGCGGGGGCCTACGAGCAGTACTTC | CASSQTGGLAGAYEQYF
TRBJ1-2 | TRBD1 | TRBV6-5 | . | TGTGCCAGCTACACCGGGACAGGGGGCAACTATGGCTACACCTTC | CASYTGTGGNYGYTF
TRBJ1-2 | TRBD1 | TRBV6-5 | . | TGTGCCAGCAGTTACACAAGGACAGGGGTGGGCTATGGCTACACCTTC | CASSYTRTGVGYGYTF
TRBJ1-3 | TRBD1 | TRBV6-5 | few | TGTGCCAGCAGGGGACAGTCGGACACCATATATTTT | CASRGQSDTIYF
TRBJ1-2 | TRBD1 | TRBV5-5 | . | TGTGCCAGCAGCTTGGGAACCCGGGACAGGGGCGACAGCTATGGCTACACCTTC | CASSLGTRDRGDSYGYTF
TRBJ2-3 | . | TRBV11-2 | . | TGTGCCAGCAGCTTGGGATGGGACTTGGGCACAGATACGCAGTATTTT | CASSLGWDLGTDTQYF
TRBJ2-2 | TRBD2 | TRBV27 | once | TGTGCCAGCAGTTCGCGGGGGGCCGGAACCGGGGAGCTGTTTTTT | CASSSRGAGTGELFF
TRBJ2-5 | . | TRBV28 | . | TGTGCCAGCAGACCAACTAGAAAAGAGACCCAGTACTTC | CASRPTRKETQYF
TRBJ2-6 | . | TRBV6-5 | . | TGTGCCAGCAGCCGTAAGGGGGTTGGGGCCAACGTCCTGACTTTC | CASSRKGVGANVLTF
TRBJ2-3 | . | TRBV29-1 | . | TGCAGCGTTGAACAATCGATAATCAAAGTTCTGGCTACGCAGTATTTT | CSVEQSIIKVLATQYF
TRBJ1-3 | . | TRBV30 | once | TGTGCCTGGAGTCGTGACAGGGGAAACACCATATATTTT | CAWSRDRGNTIYF
TRBJ1-1 | . | TRBV5-8 | once | TGTGCCAGCAGCTGGACGACAGCGAACACTGAAGCTTTCTTT | CASSWTTANTEAFF
TRBJ2-3 | TRBD1 | TRBV6-5 | . | TGTGCCAGCAATGGACAGGGGGTGATTGATACGCAGTATTTT | CASNGQGVIDTQYF
TRBJ1-1 | . | TRBV18 | . | TGTGCCAGCTCACCACGAGTCCTAGACGCTGAAGCTTTCTTT | CASSPRVLDAEAFF
TRBJ2-7 | . | TRBV28 | once | TGTGCCAGCAGTTTAAGCGCACAGGGTACGACCTACGAGCAGTACTTC | CASSLSAQGTTYEQYF
TRBJ2-7 | TRBD1 | TRBV11-2 | . | TGTGCCAGCAGCAGACAGGACAGGGGGAACCTCTACGAGCAGTACTTC | CASSRQDRGNLYEQYF